The entry below gives a single T cell receptor beta chain sequence along with its context. Other DNA sequences from this sample encode an identical CDR3 as well. Cohorts were determined from participant-reported clinical history. Germline CDR1 is SGDLS and CDR2 is YYNGEE. The CDR3 length is 14 residues. The V end lost 2 bases, the J end lost 6 bases, and 13 bases lay between the germline ends. Produced via immunoSEQ multiplex PCR; TCRdb's table is partial and in-frame only. The sample contains roughly 150,000 clones, 82% of which appear only once. The sample belongs to a study of blood T cell repertoires in COVID-19. On the study more broadly: Sample material is recorded as cDNA or gDNA derived from T cells, B-cell-depleted T cells, or PBMCs.

This chain connects TRBV9 to TRBJ2-3, with D possibly being TRBD2 (6 bases). The origin of this receptor is a man aged 60 to 75 who had recovered from COVID-19. The sequenced sample was PBMCs or T cells enriched from blood (not recorded which). The CDR3 sequence: CASSVTSLTDTQYF. The DNA of the CDR3 is TGTGCCAGCAGCGTGACTAGTTTGACTGATACGCAGTATTTT.